Sequencing of this T cell receptor beta chain was carried out in a study of Ad26.COV2.S vaccination and SARS-CoV-2 variants. About the study: The vaccine Ad26.COV2.S was put into the muscle once, or twice with 56 days between.

Assay used: immunoSEQ multiplex PCR; TCRdb lists only in-frame clones, some missing. The sample lists roughly 680,000 clones; around 90% were seen once. This clone was detected only a few times. The target antigen is unknown. Stated treatment: around 19 received Ad26.COV2.S at low or high dose, single or two shots; roughly five received placebo; per-sample allocation not given. Specimen acquisition occurred on day 63 following the initial vaccine or placebo injection. As its vector, the vaccine had Ad26, which expressed Wuhan-strain SARS-CoV-2 spike. Notes on the study in general: TCR breadth and depth estimates may have understated total T cell responses.

Germline V CDR1 and CDR2: MNHEY, SVGEGT. V was shortened by 4 bases and J by 4 bases, with 11 bases between the two germline ends. There are 14 residues in the CDR3. This receptor was obtained from a person aged 18-65 years who received the Ad26.COV2.S COVID-19 vaccine or a placebo. This rearrangement joins TRBV6-2 or TRBV6-3 to TRBJ1-5; possibly TRBD1 for D (6 bases). Sequencing was performed on peripheral blood, taken in a trial of Ad26.COV2.S vaccine versus placebo. The DNA of the CDR3 is TGTGCCAGCAGTTTCCGGGGGCAGAATCAGCCCCAGCATTTT. Translating gives CASSFRGQNQPQHF.